Below, 3 T cell receptor beta chains from the same sample are listed, as sequenced in a study of prognosis after radiotherapy for stage I lung cancer (dated by TCRdb to the early 2020s). For sequencing, an Illumina HiSeq 3000 was employed. Two rounds of multiplex PCR were performed to amplify the TCR beta CDR3 region from genomic DNA. In the first PCR round, primers specific to each TRBV and TRBJ gene were used, and the primer sequences were filed in Chinese patent CN105087789A. TCRdb reworked the public reads: Q25 trimming with fastp, MiXCR clone assembly, productive beta chains retained. Merged by CDR3 protein, the rows form single entries marked with the most common genes and DNA. The sample yields 15,000 to 20,000 distinct CDR3 sequences; roughly 26% were counted once. The ten largest clones capture less than 25% of the sample. The sequencing used PBMCs, collected before or after stereotactic body radiation therapy (not recorded which). The receptors stem from a donor of 50 years or more with non-small cell lung cancer.

This clonotype is deemed medium-sized. The genes are TRBV20-1 and TRBJ1-1; D is uncertain. V was trimmed by 5 bases and J by 1 base, leaving 8 bases between them. Germline V gives CDR1 DFQATT, CDR2 SNEGSKA (reference sequence). The CDR3 sequence is 12 residues long. CDR3 sequence (DNA): TGCAGTGCTTCGGACGGGAACACTGAAGCTTTCTTT. Its protein is CSASDGNTEAFF.

This clonotype was counted at least ten times. This chain uses TRBV2 with TRBJ1-2; 7 bases fit TRBD1. Looked up from germline, CDR1 is SNHLY and CDR2 is FYNNEI. V trimming: 6 bases; J trimming: 4 bases; junction bases outside the gene matches: 11. This CDR3 region has 15 residues. For the CDR3, the DNA is TGTGCCAGCAGGGACCGGGACAGCTTTTTCTATGGCTACACCTTC. Its translation: CASRDRDSFFYGYTF. Complete variable domain (other parts from reference TRBV2 and TRBJ1-2): EPEVTQTPSHQVTQMGQEVILRCVPISNHLYFYWYRQILGQKVEFLVSFYNNEISEKSEIFDDQFSVERPDGSNFTLKIRSTKLEDSAMYFCASRDRDSFFYGYTFGSGTRLTVV.

This clonotype was detected ten times or more. This rearrangement joins TRBV6-1 to TRBJ2-7; tentative D call: TRBD1 (6 bases). V dropped 10 bases and J dropped 0 bases, with 19 bases sitting between them. CDR1 is MNHNS, CDR2 SASEGT, per germline. CDR3 length: 15 amino acids. CDR3 residues: CATAADRLISYEQYF. CDR3 DNA sequence: TGTGCCACCGCTGCCGACAGGCTGATCTCCTACGAGCAGTACTTC.